Below, 15 T cell receptor beta chains from the same sample are listed, as sequenced in a study of shared clonotypes between healthy human individuals (dated by TCRdb to 2020 to 2022). Library preparation employed the immunoSEQ multiplex PCR assay. The source is immuneACCESS, and TCRdb retained only in-frame sequences with V and J called. Part of the clones is not carried over; for the studies checked, unresolved V genes explain less than half of this, and the remainder is unexplained. The sample profile shows fewer than 550,000 clones; about 75% of them were found once. Together, the top ten hold about an eighth of the sample. What was sequenced was PBMCs. The receptors derive from a woman between 35 and 50 years old in good health. Some clones in this sample may be carry-over from other donors' samples.

In this sample, this clone turned up a few times. The rearrangement joins TRBV25-1 to TRBJ2-7; D gene uncertain. Trimming stripped 2 bases from V and 3 bases from J, with 11 bases between. Per the germline V gene, CDR1 is MGHDK and CDR2 is SYGVNS. This CDR3 contains 14 residues. CDR3 nucleotide sequence: TGTGCCAGCAGTGAAGGCTGGGGAATCTACGAGCAGTACTTC. Encoded protein: CASSEGWGIYEQYF.

The chain has TRBV7-3 and TRBJ2-5, with a tentative D call TRBD1 (6 bases). V lost 4 bases and J lost 8, with 14 bases in between. The CDR3 is made up of 13 amino acids. Germline CDR1 is SGHTA and CDR2 is FQGTGA. CDR3 sequence (DNA): TGTGCCAGCAGCTCGTCGACAGGCGAAACCCAGTACTTC. It yields the protein CASSSSTGETQYF.

This clone was detected once. The CDR3 loop is CATSRSRDRGYNEQFF. The DNA of the CDR3 is TGTGCCACCAGCAGATCCCGGGACAGGGGCTACAATGAGCAGTTCTTC. The J gene is TRBJ2-1, the V gene TRBV15; 10 bases align to TRBD1. Trimming took 2 bases from V and 3 from J; bases not matched to a gene: 4. This CDR3 region has 16 residues. Germline values: CDR1 LNHNV, CDR2 YYDKDF (reference sequence).

As DNA, the CDR3 is TGTGCCAGCAGTCGCCCAGGGAGTTACTCCTACGAGCAGTACTTC. It translates to CASSRPGSYSYEQYF. The chain has TRBV28 and TRBJ2-7; D possibly matches TRBD1 or TRBD2 (5 bases each). V lost 5 bases and J 0 bases, leaving 14 bases between the germline ends. This CDR3 spans 15 amino acids. Germline CDR1 and CDR2: MDHEN and SYDVKM.

This clone was seen a few times. This sequence joins TRBV6-8 and TRBJ2-5; TRBD1 is a possible D gene (6 bases). V lost 6 bases, J lost 3 bases, and 14 bases lay in between. This CDR3 has 14 residues. Germline V gene sequence: CDR1 MNHGY, CDR2 SAAAGT. CDR3 bases: TGTGCCAGCAGCGCACAGGGTTTCAAAGAGACCCAGTACTTC. Encoded protein: CASSAQGFKETQYF.

The chain links TRBV28 to TRBJ1-5; D not certain. The germline gives CDR1 MDHEN, CDR2 SYDVKM. Trimming pared 4 bases from V and 3 bases from J, leaving 10 bases between. This CDR3 has 14 amino acids. The chain's CDR3 is CASSSSTSNQPQHF. CDR3 DNA sequence: TGTGCCAGCAGTTCCTCTACCTCCAATCAGCCCCAGCATTTT.

This clone was counted a few times. The chain employs TRBV7-2 and TRBJ1-5; D is perhaps TRBD1 (6 bases). CDR3 length equals 13 residues. The V end lost 5 bases, the J end lost 4 bases, and 9 bases lay between the germline ends. The germline CDR1 and CDR2 sequences are SGHTA and FQGNSA. The CDR3 spells CASSIRGNQPQHF. CDR3 coding DNA: TGTGCCAGCAGCATCAGGGGTAATCAGCCCCAGCATTTT.

This chain links TRBV6-6 with TRBJ2-3; D perhaps matches TRBD2 (5 bases). The germline V and J ends were trimmed by 6 bases and 5 bases, with 21 bases remaining between them. The CDR3 length is 16 residues. Germline-derived CDR1 and CDR2 are MNHNY and SVGAGI (reference sequence). DNA of the CDR3: TGTGCCAGCAGACCCTCGCAGCGGAACGTGGTAGATACGCAGTATTTT. Its protein is CASRPSQRNVVDTQYF.

This clone was detected ten times or more. V and J are TRBV10-2 and TRBJ2-3; 10 bases fit TRBD2. The CDR3 has 15 residues. Germline V gene sequence: CDR1 WSHSY, CDR2 SAAADI. With 10 bases clipped from V and 4 bases from J, the junction kept 11 bases outside the gene matches. The DNA of the CDR3 is TGCGCCACGACTCCTAGCGGGAGTGCTTCAGATACGCAGTATTTT. Encoded protein: CATTPSGSASDTQYF.

The sample holds many counts of this clone. At the DNA level, this CDR3 is encoded by other sequences in the same sample as well. The chain carries TRBV5-1 and TRBJ2-1, with TRBD2 matching over 10 bases. V shed 4 bases and J 0 bases; nucleotides not matched to a gene: 7. CDR3 length: 17 amino acids. In germline, CDR1 is SGHRS, CDR2 YFSETQ. CDR3 amino acids: CASSREASGSSYNEQFF. Here the CDR3 DNA reads TGCGCCAGCAGCCGGGAGGCTAGCGGGAGCTCCTACAATGAGCAGTTCTTC. Variable domain in full (rest from reference TRBV5-1 and TRBJ2-1): KAGVTQTPRYLIKTRGQQVTLSCSPISGHRSVSWYQQTPGQGLQFLFEYFSETQRNKGNFPGRFSGRQFSNSRSEMNVSTLELGDSALYLCASSREASGSSYNEQFFGPGTRLTVL.

The gene calls are TRBV5-1 and TRBJ2-1; D is unresolved. Germline V lookup: CDR1 SGHRS, CDR2 YFSETQ. V was cut by 0 bases and J by 1 base, with 11 bases left in between. This CDR3 has 16 amino acids. The CDR3 region is CASSLGGALSYNEQFF. CDR3 DNA: TGCGCCAGCAGCTTGGGAGGTGCCTTATCCTACAATGAGCAGTTCTTC. The full variable domain, with the rest looked up from reference TRBV5-1 and TRBJ2-1, is KAGVTQTPRYLIKTRGQQVTLSCSPISGHRSVSWYQQTPGQGLQFLFEYFSETQRNKGNFPGRFSGRQFSNSRSEMNVSTLELGDSALYLCASSLGGALSYNEQFFGPGTRLTVL.

This clone was seen more than once but under ten times. The chain links TRBV18 to TRBJ1-2; a possible D gene is TRBD1 (6 bases). The CDR3 is 14 amino acids. The germline V gene encodes CDR1 KGHSH and CDR2 LQKENI. The V end was cut by 8 bases, the J end by 0 bases, with 13 bases between. The CDR3 spells CASRPTGSNYGYTF. The DNA of the CDR3 is TGTGCCAGCCGACCGACAGGTTCTAACTATGGCTACACCTTC.

The chain couples TRBV19 to TRBJ1-4; TRBD1 matches at 8 bases. The V gene's germline CDR1 is LNHDA and CDR2 SQIVND (reference sequence). The junction had 9 bases not matched to a gene; V was cut back by 5 bases and J by 10 bases. The CDR3 contains 14 residues. The CDR3 loop is CASSLIPGQVKLFF. DNA of the CDR3: TGTGCCAGTAGTCTTATACCGGGACAGGTAAAACTGTTTTTT.

J is TRBJ2-5 and V is TRBV7-2, with TRBD2 as a possible D gene (5 bases). V was pared by 4 bases and J by 0 bases, with 18 bases between. The CDR3 is 17 residues long. Looked up from germline, CDR1 is SGHTA and CDR2 is FQGNSA. The CDR3 nucleotides read TGTGCCAGCAGCTCCTCCCGCCTAGCCCAGTACCAAGAGACCCAGTACTTC. This encodes CASSSSRLAQYQETQYF. Full variable domain (outside the CDR3, taken from reference TRBV7-2 and TRBJ2-5): GAGVSQSPSNKVTEKGKDVELRCDPISGHTALYWYRQSLGQGLEFLIYFQGNSAPDKSGLPSDRFSAERTGGSVSTLTIQRTQQEDSAVYLCASSSSRLAQYQETQYFGPGTRLLVL.

As concerns this clone: Since a much larger clone is just one base distant, this may be a read error. The same CDR3 can be traced to other DNA sequences in this sample. The chain has TRBV25-1 and TRBJ1-1, with a weak D call TRBD1 (6 bases). V was trimmed by 9 bases and J by 1 base, leaving 18 bases between them. The CDR3 runs to 15 residues. Per germline, CDR1 MGHDK and CDR2 SYGVNS. CDR3 bases: TGTGCCAGTGTACCTGGGGGCGCGGGGAACACTGAAGCTTTCTTT. Translating gives CASVPGGAGNTEAFF. The full variable domain, with the rest looked up from reference TRBV25-1 and TRBJ1-1, is EADIYQTPRYLVIGTGKKITLECSQTMGHDKMYWYQQDPGMELHLIHYSYGVNSTEKGDLSSESTVSRIRTEHFPLTLESARPSHTSQYLCASVPGGAGNTEAFFGQGTRLTVV.